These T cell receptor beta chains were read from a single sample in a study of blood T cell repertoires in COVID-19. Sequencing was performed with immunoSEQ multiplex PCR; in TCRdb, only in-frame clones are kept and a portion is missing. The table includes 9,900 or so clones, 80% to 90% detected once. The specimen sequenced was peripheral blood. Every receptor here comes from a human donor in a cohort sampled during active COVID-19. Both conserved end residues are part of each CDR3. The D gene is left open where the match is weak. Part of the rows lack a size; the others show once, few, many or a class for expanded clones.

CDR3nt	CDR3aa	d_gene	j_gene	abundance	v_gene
TGTGCCAGCAGCTTAGGGCCTACTAGCGGGGGGACCTCCGGGTACGAGCAGTACTTC	CASSLGPTSGGTSGYEQYF	TRBD2	TRBJ2-7	-	TRBV13
TGTGCCAGCAGCTTCCCTACGAACACTGAAGCTTTCTTT	CASSFPTNTEAFF	-	TRBJ1-1	-	TRBV11-2
TGTGCCAGCAATGGACAGGGCTCCTACGAGCAGTACTTC	CASNGQGSYEQYF	TRBD1	TRBJ2-7	-	TRBV2
TGTGCCAGCAGCCGGGCCCTCGAGGGGAACACTGAAGCTTTCTTT	CASSRALEGNTEAFF	-	TRBJ1-1	-	TRBV2
TGCGCCAGCAGCTTGGCCTTCGGGACAGGGGGCGACTATGGCTACACCTTC	CASSLAFGTGGDYGYTF	TRBD1	TRBJ1-2	-	TRBV5-1
TGTGCCAGCAGCTTGTGGGTGGGGGGCGAGCAGTACTTC	CASSLWVGGEQYF	-	TRBJ2-7	-	TRBV5-6
TGTGCCTGGGGCCCAGCACAGGGTGGAAATCAGCCCCAGCATTTT	CAWGPAQGGNQPQHF	-	TRBJ1-5	few	TRBV30
TGTGCCAGCAGCTACAGGGTCCAAGAGACCCAGTACTTC	CASSYRVQETQYF	-	TRBJ2-5	-	TRBV7-3
TGTGCCAGCAGCCAAGAGTGGGGGGGAGTAACTGAAGCTTTCTTT	CASSQEWGGVTEAFF	-	TRBJ1-1	-	TRBV3-1/TRBV3-2
TGTGCCAGCAGCACAGGGTCGGACTATGGCTACACCTTC	CASSTGSDYGYTF	-	TRBJ1-2	-	TRBV6-5
TGTGCCAGCAGTCCCCCAGCGGGCGGACGCTCCTACAATGAGCAGTTCTTC	CASSPPAGGRSYNEQFF	-	TRBJ2-1	-	TRBV28
TGCGCCAGCAGCCAAGTTCACGACAGGAACACTGAAGCTTTCTTT	CASSQVHDRNTEAFF	-	TRBJ1-1	once	TRBV4-1
TGTGCCAGCAGCGAGAGACTAGCAACCGATACGCAGTATTTT	CASSERLATDTQYF	TRBD2	TRBJ2-3	-	TRBV9
TGTGCCAGCAGTTCAACAGGGACAGGGCAGCCCCAGCATTTT	CASSSTGTGQPQHF	TRBD1	TRBJ1-5	-	TRBV28
TGTGCCATCAGCCTTTCGGACACTGAAGCTTTCTTT	CAISLSDTEAFF	-	TRBJ1-1	-	TRBV10-3
TGTGCCAGTGGGGACGACAGGGCCCAGTCTCAGCCCCAGCATTTT	CASGDDRAQSQPQHF	TRBD1	TRBJ1-5	-	TRBV19
TGCAGCGCGCGAAAAAACAATGACAATGAGCAGTTCTTC	CSARKNNDNEQFF	-	TRBJ2-1	-	TRBV29-1
TGTGCCAGCAGCTCCCCGGGGACTAGCGTAAGCTCCTACAATGAGCAGTTCTTC	CASSSPGTSVSSYNEQFF	TRBD2	TRBJ2-1	-	TRBV7-9
TGCAGCAGCTGGGACAACACAGATACGCAGTATTTT	CSSWDNTDTQYF	-	TRBJ2-3	-	TRBV29-1
TGTGCCAGCAGCCCGCTCAGGGCTAACTATGGCTACACCTTC	CASSPLRANYGYTF	-	TRBJ1-2	-	TRBV3-1/TRBV3-2
TGCGCCAGCAGTGTAGGGACTAGCCGCGAGCAGTACTTC	CASSVGTSREQYF	TRBD2	TRBJ2-7	-	TRBV10-2
TGTGCCAGCAGGGTCAGCTCCTACGAGCAGTACTTC	CASRVSSYEQYF	-	TRBJ2-7	-	TRBV2
TGTGCCAGCAGTGATCGGACAGGGATTAATGAAAAACTGTTTTTT	CASSDRTGINEKLFF	TRBD1	TRBJ1-4	-	TRBV6-1
TGTGCCAGCAGCCCCAGCGGGGGGGACTACGAGCAGTACTTC	CASSPSGGDYEQYF	TRBD2	TRBJ2-7	-	TRBV9
TGCGCCAGCAGCCCTGGACAGGTCCAAGAGACCCAGTACTTC	CASSPGQVQETQYF	TRBD1	TRBJ2-5	-	TRBV5-1
TGTGCCAGCAGCGCGCGAGGTGGGGGCAACACAGATACGCAGTATTTT	CASSARGGGNTDTQYF	-	TRBJ2-3	-	TRBV9
TGTGCCAGCAGCCAGGGACTAGAGCAGTACTTC	CASSQGLEQYF	TRBD2	TRBJ2-7	once	TRBV3-1/TRBV3-2
TGTGCCAGTAGCCCGACACTTATGAACACTGAAGCTTTCTTT	CASSPTLMNTEAFF	-	TRBJ1-1	-	TRBV19
TGTGCCAGTACCCTCGGACTAGCGGGTCCCATAGGCACCGGGGAGCTGTTTTTT	CASTLGLAGPIGTGELFF	TRBD2	TRBJ2-2	-	TRBV19
TGTGCCATCAGTGAGTCAGGGGGAGACTACAATGAGCAGTTCTTC	CAISESGGDYNEQFF	-	TRBJ2-1	-	TRBV10-3
TGTGCCAGCAGTCTAGGAGCAGAGACCCAGTACTTC	CASSLGAETQYF	-	TRBJ2-5	-	TRBV2
TGTGCCAGCAGCGTCGGGGGGCCCCAGGGAAACATTCAGTACTTC	CASSVGGPQGNIQYF	-	TRBJ2-4	-	TRBV9
TGTGCCAGCAGCTTCCCGGGACTAGCGGGGATCAATGAGCAGTTCTTC	CASSFPGLAGINEQFF	TRBD2	TRBJ2-1	-	TRBV7-2
TGTGCCAGCAGCTTAAGTTCCGGGGATACGCAGTATTTT	CASSLSSGDTQYF	-	TRBJ2-3	-	TRBV7-9
TGTGCCGGGGGTTCAGGGGCCAACACTGAAGCTTTCTTT	CAGGSGANTEAFF	-	TRBJ1-1	-	TRBV2
TGTGCCAGCCCCCCGGGACTGTTTAATGAAAAACTGTTTTTT	CASPPGLFNEKLFF	-	TRBJ1-4	-	TRBV27
TGTGCCAGCTCACCCTCTAGGGGGGAAGCTTTCTTT	CASSPSRGEAFF	-	TRBJ1-1	-	TRBV18
TGTGCCAGCAGTGAACTTGCGGGGGGGCCCGATACGCAGTATTTT	CASSELAGGPDTQYF	TRBD2	TRBJ2-3	-	TRBV6-1
TGTGCCTGGAGTGCCCCGGGACAGGGGACCGGGGAGCTGTTTTTT	CAWSAPGQGTGELFF	TRBD1	TRBJ2-2	-	TRBV30
TGTGCCAGCAGCCAAGGGCAGGGCGGCTACACCTTC	CASSQGQGGYTF	-	TRBJ1-2	-	TRBV4-2
TGCGCCAGCAGCCCGGGGAAAATTCGGACAGGGGTTGAGCAGTACTTC	CASSPGKIRTGVEQYF	TRBD1	TRBJ2-7	-	TRBV4-1
TGTGCCACCAGTGATTCAGCGGGGGACGACACAGATACGCAGTATTTT	CATSDSAGDDTDTQYF	TRBD2	TRBJ2-3	-	TRBV24-1
TGTGCCAGCAGCTTGCCCAGGGATTATGGCTACACCTTC	CASSLPRDYGYTF	-	TRBJ1-2	once	TRBV5-4
TGTGCCAGCAGCGTAGGGGAGGGACAAATGAACACTGAAGCTTTCTTT	CASSVGEGQMNTEAFF	-	TRBJ1-1	few	TRBV9
TGTGCCAGTAGTATTTACCCCAGGGACTTAACTAACTATGGCTACACCTTC	CASSIYPRDLTNYGYTF	-	TRBJ1-2	-	TRBV19
TGTGCCTGGAGTGTATCAACAGGCACCGGGGAGCTGTTTTTT	CAWSVSTGTGELFF	-	TRBJ2-2	-	TRBV30
TGTGCCAGCTCGCCCGACAGGGTCTATGGCTACACCTTC	CASSPDRVYGYTF	TRBD1	TRBJ1-2	-	TRBV18
TGTGCCAGCTCAGCAAGAGGCACCGGCGGGACTGAAGCTTTCTTT	CASSARGTGGTEAFF	-	TRBJ1-1	-	TRBV18
TGTGCCAGCAGTTACCCGGGGAGGTACGAGCAGTACTTC	CASSYPGRYEQYF	-	TRBJ2-7	-	TRBV6-5
TGTGCCAGCAGCTCCCCTAGCGGCAGCTCCTACAATGAGCAGTTCTTC	CASSSPSGSSYNEQFF	TRBD2	TRBJ2-1	once	TRBV5-8
TGCAGCGTTCATGGCGGGCTAGCTAACTATGGCTACACCTTC	CSVHGGLANYGYTF	-	TRBJ1-2	-	TRBV29-1